The 30 T cell receptor beta chains reported below all come from one sample, sequenced in a study of blood T cell repertoires in COVID-19. Data came from immunoSEQ multiplex PCR; TCRdb stores just in-frame clones and leaves some out. This table has 45,000 to 55,000 clones, about 90% appearing once. Material for sequencing was peripheral blood. These TCRs come from an elderly man with acute or convalescent COVID-19.

V usage is TRBV15 and J usage is TRBJ1-4; D not certain. Looked up from germline, CDR1 is LNHNV and CDR2 is YYDKDF (reference sequence). This CDR3 comprises 13 residues. V was trimmed by 1 base and J by 8 bases, leaving 8 bases between them. Here the CDR3 reads CATSRGGYEKLFF. The CDR3 region has the DNA TGTGCCACCAGCAGAGGAGGGTACGAAAAACTGTTTTTT.

This rearrangement joins TRBV19 to TRBJ1-1, with D maybe TRBD1 (6 bases). Germline CDR1 reads LNHDA; CDR2 reads SQIVND (reference sequence). This CDR3 is built from 15 residues. V gave up 4 bases and J gave up 1 base, with 13 bases separating them. Here the CDR3 DNA reads TGTGCCAGTAGTACTCACAGGGTTTCGAACACTGAAGCTTTCTTT. This gives the protein CASSTHRVSNTEAFF.

The V and J genes are TRBV18 and TRBJ1-1; D is perhaps TRBD1 (5 bases). Germline V gene lookup returns CDR1 KGHSH and CDR2 LQKENI. V was clipped by 0 bases and J by 2 bases, with 13 bases between them. The CDR3 covers 16 residues. The CDR3 DNA is TGTGCCAGCTCACCACCTAAAGGGGCAGGCAACACTGAAGCTTTCTTT. Amino acids: CASSPPKGAGNTEAFF.

CDR3: CATSRPPDSQSNQPQHF. Written as DNA, the CDR3 is TGTGCCACCAGCAGACCGCCCGACAGCCAGAGCAATCAGCCCCAGCATTTT. This rearrangement joins TRBV15 to TRBJ1-5; a possible D gene is TRBD1 (5 bases). The CDR3 loop spans 17 amino acids. V was trimmed by 2 bases and J by 1 base, leaving 15 bases between them. Germline CDR1 is LNHNV and CDR2 is YYDKDF (reference sequence).

The V and J genes are TRBV2 and TRBJ1-1, with unresolved D. Germline loops: CDR1 SNHLY, CDR2 FYNNEI. The ends were cut back, 2 bases at V and 0 bases at J, with 7 bases in the middle. This CDR3 is built from 14 residues. The CDR3 DNA follows: TGTGCCAGCAGTGAATTACGGTTGAACACTGAAGCTTTCTTT. Its protein product is CASSELRLNTEAFF.

Written as DNA, the CDR3 is TGCGCCAGCAGCCAAGATGGGACTAGCGGCAGCACAGATACGCAGTATTTT. As protein: CASSQDGTSGSTDTQYF. V gene TRBV4-1 combines with J gene TRBJ2-3, with 11 bases fitting TRBD2. Trimming took 0 bases from V and 0 from J; bases not matched to a gene: 2. The CDR3 consists of 17 residues. From germline, CDR1 is MGHRA and CDR2 YSYEKL.

The chain uses TRBV7-9 and TRBJ1-2; 9 positions match TRBD1. In germline, CDR1 is SEHNR, CDR2 FQNEAQ (reference sequence). The CDR3 consists of 13 residues. Losses at the gene ends were 5 bases for V and 5 bases for J; bases not matched to a gene: 3. The CDR3 spells CASSIQGAYGYTF. The DNA of the CDR3 is TGTGCCAGCAGCATACAGGGGGCATATGGCTACACCTTC.

The rearrangement links TRBV29-1 to TRBJ2-2; TRBD1 aligns across 7 bases. Germline assignment: CDR1 SQVTM and CDR2 ANQGSEA. The J segment lost 1 base and the V segment lost 6 bases, leaving 5 bases of the junction unmatched. The CDR3 is 14 residues long. CDR3 loop: CSVVGQVNTGELFF. The CDR3, as DNA: TGCAGCGTCGTCGGACAGGTGAACACCGGGGAGCTGTTTTTT.

The chain carries TRBV24-1 and TRBJ1-5; D gene ambiguous. This CDR3 region has 12 residues. Trimming removed 7 bases at V and 4 bases at J, with 7 bases between. The germline gives CDR1 KGHDR, CDR2 SFDVKD. The CDR3 nucleotides read TGTGCCACCAGGCAGAATAATCAGCCCCAGCATTTT. Translating gives CATRQNNQPQHF.

The V gene is TRBV11-3, the J gene TRBJ2-7; the match to TRBD2 covers 10 bases. The CDR3 is made up of 17 amino acids. CDR1 is SGHNT and CDR2 is YENEEA in the germline V gene. The trim removed 3 bases at V and 2 bases at J, leaving 10 bases unmatched. The CDR3: CASSFGPLAGATYEQYF. DNA of the CDR3: TGTGCCAGCAGCTTCGGGCCTCTAGCGGGGGCAACCTACGAGCAGTACTTC.

This chain uses TRBV6-5 with TRBJ1-2; D not certain. V lost 6 bases and J lost 5, with 13 bases in between. The CDR3 covers 13 residues. Germline V lookup: CDR1 MNHEY, CDR2 SVGAGI. The DNA for the CDR3 is TGTGCCAGCAGCTCTATCAACGGGTATGGCTACACCTTC. Protein product: CASSSINGYGYTF.

The chain links TRBV19 to TRBJ1-5, with a weak D call TRBD1 (5 bases). There are 12 residues in the CDR3. Germline values: CDR1 LNHDA, CDR2 SQIVND (reference sequence). Between the trimmed V and J ends, which lost 7 bases and 7 bases, there was a span of 11 bases. CDR3 sequence: CASNDGGQPQHF. CDR3 coding DNA: TGTGCCAGTAACGACGGGGGGCAGCCCCAGCATTTT.

This chain uses TRBV24-1 with TRBJ2-3; TRBD1 matches at 10 bases. The germline V gene encodes CDR1 KGHDR and CDR2 SFDVKD. The J segment lost 4 bases and the V segment lost 7 bases, leaving 7 bases of the junction unmatched. This CDR3 has 15 residues. The CDR3 reads CATSSGTGVADTQYF. In nucleotides, the CDR3 is TGTGCCACCAGCTCCGGGACAGGGGTAGCAGATACGCAGTATTTT.

This rearrangement joins TRBV19 to TRBJ1-5, with 7 bases aligning to TRBD1. The CDR3 covers 13 residues. In germline, CDR1 is LNHDA, CDR2 SQIVND (reference sequence). Germline trimming cut 5 bases from V and 6 bases from J; bases unmatched to any gene: 4. In DNA form, the CDR3 reads TGTGCCAGTAGTGGGTCAGGGGGTCAGCCCCAGCATTTT. It translates to CASSGSGGQPQHF.

The chain links TRBV7-9 to TRBJ2-7; tentatively, D is TRBD1 (6 bases). The germline V gene has CDR1 SEHNR and CDR2 FQNEAQ (reference sequence). Trimming took 1 base from V and 1 from J, leaving 8 bases between them. The CDR3 has 14 amino acids. The CDR3 region is CASSLEQGSYEQYF. CDR3 DNA sequence: TGTGCCAGCAGCTTAGAACAGGGTTCCTACGAGCAGTACTTC.

V and J are TRBV5-1 and TRBJ2-3; 7 bases agree with TRBD2. Looked up from germline, CDR1 is SGHRS and CDR2 is YFSETQ. The CDR3 consists of 13 residues. The V gene end was trimmed by 4 bases and the J gene end by 6 bases; junction bases not matched to a gene: 5. In nucleotides, the CDR3 is TGCGCCAGCAGCCTCGGGGGGTGGGATACGCAGTATTTT. It is translated as CASSLGGWDTQYF. The full variable domain, in which reference TRBV5-1 and TRBJ2-3 provide the parts outside the CDR3, is KAGVTQTPRYLIKTRGQQVTLSCSPISGHRSVSWYQQTPGQGLQFLFEYFSETQRNKGNFPGRFSGRQFSNSRSEMNVSTLELGDSALYLCASSLGGWDTQYFGPGTRLTVL.

V gene TRBV5-1 combines with J gene TRBJ2-3, with 10 bases identical to TRBD1. This CDR3 region has 15 residues. Germline V lookup: CDR1 SGHRS, CDR2 YFSETQ. The ends lost 4 bases at V and 6 bases at J; junction bases unmatched: 8. The CDR3 DNA is TGCGCCAGCAGCGCCGCCGGGACAGGGGTCGATACGCAGTATTTT. As protein: CASSAAGTGVDTQYF.

The J gene is TRBJ2-3, the V gene TRBV9; D call uncertain. Trimming took off 3 bases at V and 5 bases at J, with 10 bases between the two ends. CDR1 and CDR2 (germline): SGDLS, YYNGEE. The CDR3 sequence is 13 residues long. The chain's CDR3 is CASSDPAVDTQYF. CDR3 nucleotides: TGTGCCAGCAGCGACCCCGCGGTAGATACGCAGTATTTT.

The chain is built from TRBV7-2 and TRBJ2-3; D is perhaps TRBD1 (6 bases). CDR1 and CDR2 (germline): SGHTA, FQGNSA. This CDR3 is 16 amino acids long. V lost 4 bases and J lost 0, with 14 bases in between. The CDR3 spells CASSSFGDISTDTQYF. The CDR3 DNA follows: TGTGCCAGCAGCTCATTTGGGGACATTAGCACAGATACGCAGTATTTT.

This sequence joins TRBV20-1 and TRBJ1-6; possibly TRBD1 for D (5 bases). The CDR3 runs 14 residues. The V end lost 3 bases, the J end lost 5 bases, and 11 bases lay between the germline ends. Germline lookup yields CDR1 DFQATT and CDR2 SNEGSKA (reference sequence). CDR3 bases: TGCAGTGCTAGTCCAGGGCTGGATAATTCACCCCTCCACTTT. Translating gives CSASPGLDNSPLHF.

The CDR3 sequence: CAISPLAGELFF. CDR3 coding DNA: TGTGCCATCAGTCCACTGGCCGGGGAGCTGTTTTTT. This chain uses TRBV10-3 with TRBJ2-2; D is undetermined. Trimming shortened V by 5 bases and J by 6 bases, and 7 bases separated the two germline ends. In germline, CDR1 is ENHRY, CDR2 SYGVKD. The CDR3 is made up of 12 amino acids.

The rearrangement uses TRBV5-1 and TRBJ1-2; perhaps TRBD1 as D (5 bases). Looked up from germline, CDR1 is SGHRS and CDR2 is YFSETQ. V was pared by 4 bases and J by 2 bases, with 15 bases between. This CDR3 is 15 amino acids long. CDR3 sequence: CASSPAPAGNYGYTF. The CDR3 DNA sequence: TGCGCCAGCAGCCCGGCACCCGCAGGGAACTATGGCTACACCTTC.

This chain connects TRBV11-2 to TRBJ1-2; 7 bases match TRBD1. Unmatched junction bases numbered 2, after V lost 0 bases and J lost 4 bases. The CDR3 runs 14 residues. Germline assignment: CDR1 SGHAT and CDR2 FQNNGV. This CDR3 reads CASSLEGGGYGYTF. The CDR3 DNA sequence: TGTGCCAGCAGCTTAGAAGGGGGCGGCTATGGCTACACCTTC.

The chain joins TRBV7-2 to TRBJ1-2; tentative D call: TRBD1 (5 bases). V lost 0 bases and J lost 8, with 13 bases in between. Germline CDR1 SGHTA, CDR2 FQGNSA. This CDR3 has 14 amino acids. The CDR3 coding sequence is TGTGCCAGCAGCTTAGCGTTGACAGTGAGGGGCTACACCTTC. Protein product: CASSLALTVRGYTF.

The chain links TRBV5-1 to TRBJ2-2; possibly TRBD1 for D (6 bases). Between the trimmed V and J ends, which lost 2 bases and 6 bases, there was a span of 14 bases. The CDR3 extends over 15 amino acids. CDR1 and CDR2 (germline): SGHRS, YFSETQ. The CDR3: CASSFNPQGPGELFF. The CDR3 DNA reads TGCGCCAGCAGCTTTAACCCACAGGGACCCGGGGAGCTGTTTTTT. Supplemented by reference TRBV5-1 and TRBJ2-2, the full variable domain reads KAGVTQTPRYLIKTRGQQVTLSCSPISGHRSVSWYQQTPGQGLQFLFEYFSETQRNKGNFPGRFSGRQFSNSRSEMNVSTLELGDSALYLCASSFNPQGPGELFFGEGSRLTVL.

This chain links TRBV12-1 with TRBJ2-7; TRBD2 is the table's D call and was not checked against the DNA. TRBV12-1 counts as a pseudogene. This CDR3 region has 17 residues. The CDR3 sequence: CASSSWAVAGTSYEQYF. DNA for the CDR3: TGTGCCAGCAGCTCATGGGCAGTAGCGGGGACCTCCTACGAGCAGTACTTC.

A single count supports this clone. The chain joins TRBV27 to TRBJ1-2; D unresolved. Germline V gene data show CDR1 as MNHEY and CDR2 as SMNVEV (reference sequence). Trimming removed 3 bases from V and 6 bases from J, with 14 bases in between. This CDR3 has 14 residues. CDR3 sequence (DNA): TGTGCCAGCAGTTTGCCTGGTAGTCCCCATGGCTACACCTTC. This codes for CASSLPGSPHGYTF.

This sequence joins TRBV6-6 and TRBJ2-7; 7 positions match TRBD1. This CDR3 comprises 14 residues. The germline CDR1 and CDR2 sequences are MNHNY and SVGAGI (reference sequence). V trimming: 1 base; J trimming: 5 bases; junction bases outside the gene matches: 5. The CDR3 coding sequence is TGTGCCAGCAGTTACTTTGCCAGGGGGAACGAGCAGTACTTC. Its protein product is CASSYFARGNEQYF.

V and J are TRBV5-6 and TRBJ1-4; D may be TRBD1 (6 bases). The germline V and J ends were trimmed by 4 bases and 8 bases, with 18 bases remaining between them. The CDR3 extends over 15 amino acids. Germline lookup yields CDR1 SGHDT and CDR2 YYEEEE. The DNA for the CDR3 is TGTGCCAGCAGCCCCCGGGGAGCAGGGGTGGAAAAACTGTTTTTT. Amino acids: CASSPRGAGVEKLFF.

Concerning this clone itself: At one end, the junction sequence differs from germline, possibly due to a read error. The chain uses TRBV2 and TRBJ1-5; D is possibly TRBD1 (6 bases). Per the germline V gene, CDR1 is SNHLY and CDR2 is FYNNEI. The CDR3 extends over 14 amino acids. CDR3 in amino acids: CATSVSGVDQPQHF. DNA for the CDR3: TGTGCCACCAGTGTATCAGGGGTGGATCAGCCCCAGCATTTT.